The source of this TCR beta chain is a study of blood T cells in healthy people across ages. Next came a second PCR, run for about 7 to 12 cycles, which used a sample-barcoded 5' primer along with a J-beta primer mix. Tagging of each cDNA molecule was performed by a template-switch adaptor with 12 random nucleotides. One entry per CDR3 protein, called by TCRdb with MiXCR from the 5' RACE reads. The sample contains 1.5 million to 2 million distinct CDR3 sequences, 40% to 55% of which appear only once. A remark on this clonotype: The antigen remains undetermined.

Study findings and constraints: Comparison with aged donors showed that long-lived donors had more naive CD4+ cells and higher diversity. Conclusively comparing naive with antigen-experienced cells was impossible with unsorted PBMCs. It was held that the diversity estimates obtained from one million T cells were underestimates.

V was pared by 6 bases and J by 1 base, with 9 bases between. There are 13 residues in the CDR3. CDR1 is SQVTM, CDR2 ANQGSEA, per germline. The TCR sequence derives from a woman in her forties in good health. Source material: blood. The V gene is TRBV29-1, the J gene TRBJ2-2, with a weak D call TRBD2 (6 bases). DNA for the CDR3: TGCAGCGTGGGGACTTTGAACACCGGGGAGCTGTTTTTT. This gives the protein CSVGTLNTGELFF.